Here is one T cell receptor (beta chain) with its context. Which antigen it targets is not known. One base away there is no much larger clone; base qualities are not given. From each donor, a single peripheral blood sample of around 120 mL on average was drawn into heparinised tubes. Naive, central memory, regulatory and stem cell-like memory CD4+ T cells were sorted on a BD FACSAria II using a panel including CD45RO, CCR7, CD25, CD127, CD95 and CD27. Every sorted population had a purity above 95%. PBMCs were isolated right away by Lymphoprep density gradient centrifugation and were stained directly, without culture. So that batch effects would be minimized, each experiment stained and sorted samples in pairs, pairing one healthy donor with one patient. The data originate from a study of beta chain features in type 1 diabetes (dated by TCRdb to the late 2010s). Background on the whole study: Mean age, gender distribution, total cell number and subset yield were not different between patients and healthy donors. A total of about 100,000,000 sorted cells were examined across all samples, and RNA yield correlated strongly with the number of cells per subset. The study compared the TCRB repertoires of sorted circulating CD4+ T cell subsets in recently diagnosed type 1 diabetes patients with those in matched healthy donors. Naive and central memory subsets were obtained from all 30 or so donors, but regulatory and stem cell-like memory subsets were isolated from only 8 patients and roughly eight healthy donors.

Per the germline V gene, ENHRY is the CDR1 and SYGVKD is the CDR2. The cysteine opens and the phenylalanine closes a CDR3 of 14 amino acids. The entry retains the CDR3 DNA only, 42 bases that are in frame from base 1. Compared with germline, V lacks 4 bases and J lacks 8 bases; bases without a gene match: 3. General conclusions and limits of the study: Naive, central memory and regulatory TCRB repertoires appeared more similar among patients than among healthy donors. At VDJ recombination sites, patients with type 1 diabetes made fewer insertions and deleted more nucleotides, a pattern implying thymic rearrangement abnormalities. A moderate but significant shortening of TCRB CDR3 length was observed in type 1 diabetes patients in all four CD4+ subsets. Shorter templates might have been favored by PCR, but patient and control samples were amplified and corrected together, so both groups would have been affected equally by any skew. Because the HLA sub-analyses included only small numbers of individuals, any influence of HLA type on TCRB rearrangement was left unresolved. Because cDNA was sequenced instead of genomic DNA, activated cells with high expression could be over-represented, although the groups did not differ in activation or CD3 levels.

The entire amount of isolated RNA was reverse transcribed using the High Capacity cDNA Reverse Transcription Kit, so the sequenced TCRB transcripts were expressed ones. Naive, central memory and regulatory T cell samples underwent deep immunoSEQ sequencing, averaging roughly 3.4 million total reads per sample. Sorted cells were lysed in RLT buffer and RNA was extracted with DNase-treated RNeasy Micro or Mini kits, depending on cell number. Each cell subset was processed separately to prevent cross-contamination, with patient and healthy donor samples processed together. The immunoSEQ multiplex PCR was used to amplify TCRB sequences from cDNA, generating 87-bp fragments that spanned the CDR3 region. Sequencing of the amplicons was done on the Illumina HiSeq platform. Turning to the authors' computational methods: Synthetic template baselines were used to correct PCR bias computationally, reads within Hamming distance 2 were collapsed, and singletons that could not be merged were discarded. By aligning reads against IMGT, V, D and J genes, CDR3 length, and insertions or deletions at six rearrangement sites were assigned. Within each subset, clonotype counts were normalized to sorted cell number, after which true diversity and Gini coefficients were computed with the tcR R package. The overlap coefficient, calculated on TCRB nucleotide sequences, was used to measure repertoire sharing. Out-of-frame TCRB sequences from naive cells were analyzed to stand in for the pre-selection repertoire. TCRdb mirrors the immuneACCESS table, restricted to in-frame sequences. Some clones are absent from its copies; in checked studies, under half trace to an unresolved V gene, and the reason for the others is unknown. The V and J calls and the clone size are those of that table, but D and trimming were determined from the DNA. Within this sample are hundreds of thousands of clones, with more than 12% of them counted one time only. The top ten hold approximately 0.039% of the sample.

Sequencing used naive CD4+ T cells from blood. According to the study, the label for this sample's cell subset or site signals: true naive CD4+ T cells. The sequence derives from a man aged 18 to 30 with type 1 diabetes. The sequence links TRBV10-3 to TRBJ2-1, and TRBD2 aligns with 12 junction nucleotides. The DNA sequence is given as TGTGCCATCAGTGGTCTAGCGGGAGGGCATGAGCAGTTCTTC. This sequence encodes CAISGLAGGHEQFF.